Below, 16 T cell receptor beta chains from the same sample are listed, as sequenced in a study of T cells in Graves' hyperthyroidism and ophthalmopathy. What was amplified from RNA transcripts were TCR beta CDR3 regions. The HTBI primer set was used in a first-round RT-PCR of the TCR CDR3. TCRdb re-analysed the multiplex PCR reads in MiXCR, keeping a single row per CDR3 protein. The repertoire holds roughly 640,000 distinct CDR3 sequences, with approximately 15% as singletons. The sample consisted of blood. The receptors shown here come from a woman aged 40 to 50 with Graves' ophthalmopathy.

This clonotype was seen at least ten times. The rearrangement uses TRBV27 and TRBJ2-1; 9 bases align to TRBD1. CDR3 length: 16 residues. Trimming at V came to 7 bases and at J to 4 bases, leaving 11 bases not matched to a gene. Germline V gene data show CDR1 as MNHEY and CDR2 as SMNVEV (reference sequence). DNA for the CDR3: TGTGCCAGCATCAACACCGGGACAGGGAGGTACAATGAGCAGTTCTTC. Translated, it gives CASINTGTGRYNEQFF.

This clonotype was seen many times. This rearrangement joins TRBV30 to TRBJ1-1; D is unresolved. CDR1 and CDR2 from the germline V gene are GTSNPN and SVGIG (reference sequence). V was shortened by 0 bases and J by 0 bases, with 11 bases between the two germline ends. The CDR3 runs to 15 residues. The CDR3 here is CAWSVNGLVNTEAFF. The CDR3 bases are TGTGCCTGGAGTGTAAACGGGTTGGTGAACACTGAAGCTTTCTTT.

This clonotype was detected many times. This chain joins TRBV5-1 and TRBJ2-1; 11 bases match TRBD2. The ends lost 5 bases at V and 0 bases at J; junction bases unmatched: 7. Germline V CDR1 and CDR2: SGHRS, YFSETQ. This CDR3 contains 17 residues. DNA of the CDR3: TGCGCCAGCAGTCGAGGACTAGCGGGTAGCTCCTACAATGAGCAGTTCTTC. It translates to CASSRGLAGSSYNEQFF.

This clonotype has just a few counts. V and J are TRBV19 and TRBJ1-1; possible D gene TRBD1, 5 bases. V was trimmed by 7 bases and J by 2 bases, leaving 17 bases between them. The CDR3 contains 15 residues. Germline V gene sequence: CDR1 LNHDA, CDR2 SQIVND (reference sequence). CDR3 loop: CASTNRDAPNTEAFF. The CDR3 DNA sequence: TGTGCCAGTACTAACCGGGACGCACCTAACACTGAAGCTTTCTTT.

This clonotype occurred many times. The chain's CDR3 is CSAPGRGGTDTQYF. The CDR3 DNA follows: TGCAGTGCCCCGGGGCGGGGGGGCACAGATACGCAGTATTTT. The J gene is TRBJ2-3, the V gene TRBV20-1; 8 bases match TRBD2. CDR3 length: 14 residues. Germline assignment: CDR1 DFQATT and CDR2 SNEGSKA (reference sequence). V lost 6 bases, J lost 1 base, and 6 bases stayed unmatched.

The rearrangement uses TRBV7-9 and TRBJ2-1; 11 bases agree with TRBD2. Germline CDR1 is SEHNR and CDR2 is FQNEAQ (reference sequence). The trim removed 5 bases at V and 3 bases at J, leaving 9 bases unmatched. The CDR3 is 17 residues long. The CDR3, as DNA: TGTGCCAGCAGCCAAGAAACCGGGACTAGCGGCTACAATGAGCAGTTCTTC. This sequence encodes CASSQETGTSGYNEQFF.

This clonotype has only a few counts. One base away lies a much larger clone, so this may be a sequencing read error. The chain couples TRBV28 to TRBJ2-4; 7 nucleotides agree with TRBD1. This CDR3 contains 15 residues. Trimming cost V 3 bases and J 9 bases; bases outside gene matches: 11. Germline CDR1 and CDR2: MDHEN and SYDVKM. The CDR3, as DNA: TGTGCCAGCAGTTTGGTCAAGACAGGGCGCGGCATTCAGTACTTC. Encoded protein: CASSLVKTGRGIQYF.

This clonotype was counted at least ten times. The chain carries TRBV3-1 and TRBJ2-7; D is undetermined. This CDR3 is 12 amino acids long. Germline CDR1 is LGHDT and CDR2 is YNNKEL (reference sequence). V lost 1 base and J 5 bases, leaving 6 bases between the germline ends. Here the CDR3 DNA reads TGTGCCAGCAGCCAAGGAGGAAACGAGCAGTACTTC. Translation gives CASSQGGNEQYF.

This clonotype occurred many times. The genes are TRBV24-1 and TRBJ2-1; TRBD2 might be the D (7 bases). Deletions cut 3 bases from V and 5 bases from J, with 13 bases between. CDR3 length equals 15 residues. Per the germline V gene, CDR1 is KGHDR and CDR2 is SFDVKD. The CDR3 DNA reads TGTGCCACCAGTGATGGGGGGGCCACGAACAATGAGCAGTTCTTC. Amino acids: CATSDGGATNNEQFF.

This clonotype was observed a handful of times. The chain uses TRBV5-5 and TRBJ2-1; 15 nucleotides line up with TRBD2. CDR1 and CDR2 from the germline V gene are SGHKS and YYEKEE (reference sequence). This CDR3 spans 17 amino acids. V shed 3 bases, J shed 2 bases, and the junction held 3 bases outside the gene matches. The CDR3 coding sequence is TGTGCCAGCAGCTCCGGGACTAGCGGGGGGCCCTACAATGAGCAGTTCTTC. Its translation is CASSSGTSGGPYNEQFF. Variable domain in full (rest from reference TRBV5-5 and TRBJ2-1): DAGVTQSPTHLIKTRGQQVTLRCSPISGHKSVSWYQQVLGQGPQFIFQYYEKEERGRGNFPDRFSARQFPNYSSELNVNALLLGDSALYLCASSSGTSGGPYNEQFFGPGTRLTVL.

Ten or more counts support this clonotype. V usage is TRBV20-1 and J usage is TRBJ2-7; tentative D call: TRBD1 (6 bases). Trimming pared 2 bases from V and 2 bases from J, leaving 10 bases between. Germline V gives CDR1 DFQATT, CDR2 SNEGSKA (reference sequence). There are 13 residues in the CDR3. The CDR3 here is CSARSAGAYEQYF. The DNA for the CDR3 is TGCAGTGCTAGATCAGCAGGGGCCTACGAGCAGTACTTC.

The sample holds one count of this clonotype. The junction departs from the called germline gene at one end, perhaps through a read error. The chain links TRBV11-1 to TRBJ2-7; D may be TRBD1 or TRBD2 (5 bases each). Germline loops: CDR1 SGHAT, CDR2 FQDESV (reference sequence). CDR3 length: 14 residues. The CDR3 DNA is TGCGCCAGCAGCTTGGGGGATGGGGGCTACGAGCAGTACTTC. It yields the protein CASSLGDGGYEQYF.

This clonotype was observed a few times. The chain couples TRBV15 to TRBJ1-5; unclear D gene. CDR1 is LNHNV, CDR2 YYDKDF, per germline (reference sequence). The V end was cut by 4 bases, the J end by 0 bases, with 13 bases between. CDR3 length: 16 residues. In DNA, the CDR3 is TGTGCCACCAGCATAGAGAACCCCTATAGCAATCAGCCCCAGCATTTT. Translated: CATSIENPYSNQPQHF. Full variable domain (missing parts from reference TRBV15 and TRBJ1-5): DAMVIQNPRYQVTQFGKPVTLSCSQTLNHNVMYWYQQKSSQAPKLLFHYYDKDFNNEADTPDNFQSRRPNTSFCFLDIRSPGLGDTAMYLCATSIENPYSNQPQHFGDGTRLSIL.

This clonotype appeared many times. This chain links TRBV7-2 with TRBJ2-1; TRBD2 matches 10 bases. CDR1 and CDR2 (germline): SGHTA, FQGNSA. CDR3 length: 16 residues. The trim removed 3 bases at V and 2 bases at J, leaving 4 bases unmatched. The CDR3 loop is CASSFSSGRAYNEQFF. Here the CDR3 DNA reads TGTGCCAGCAGCTTTTCAAGCGGGAGGGCCTACAATGAGCAGTTCTTC. Combining the CDR3 with reference TRBV7-2 and TRBJ2-1 gives the whole variable domain GAGVSQSPSNKVTEKGKDVELRCDPISGHTALYWYRQSLGQGLEFLIYFQGNSAPDKSGLPSDRFSAERTGGSVSTLTIQRTQQEDSAVYLCASSFSSGRAYNEQFFGPGTRLTVL.

This clonotype appeared a few times. This rearrangement joins TRBV4-2 to TRBJ1-3, with D possibly TRBD1 on 5 matching bases. CDR1 LGHNA and CDR2 YNFKEQ come from the germline V gene. This CDR3 contains 19 residues. V lost 1 base, J lost 0 bases, and 19 bases lay in between. The CDR3 bases are TGTGCCAGCAGCCAAGCGGGGGGTGGGGCAAAGAGCTCTGGAAACACCATATATTTT. Translating it yields CASSQAGGGAKSSGNTIYF.

The chain couples TRBV6-2 or TRBV6-3 to TRBJ2-7; TRBD1 aligns across 10 bases. V gave up 6 bases and J gave up 3 bases; unmatched junction bases: 8. The germline V gene has CDR1 MNHEY and CDR2 SVGEGT. The CDR3 spans 15 residues. In DNA, the CDR3 is TGTGCCAGCAGCCAATCGGGGACAGGGGTCTACGAGCAGTACTTC. The encoded protein is CASSQSGTGVYEQYF.